These 10 T cell receptor beta chains came from one sample sequenced in a study of shared clonotypes between healthy human individuals. Produced via immunoSEQ multiplex PCR; TCRdb's table is partial and in-frame only. The data contain fewer than 2.5 million clones, 93% of them seen just once; the ten biggest clones take up approximately 0.36%. The sequenced sample consisted of naive CD4+ T cells from PBMCs. Subset denoted: CD45RA+ positively selected. The origin of the receptors is a man aged 18 to 30 in good health. Some clones in this sample may be carry-over from other donors' samples.

This clone was seen only once. This rearrangement joins TRBV18 to TRBJ2-7; D gene uncertain. The CDR3 contains 18 residues. Germline V gene lookup returns CDR1 KGHSH and CDR2 LQKENI. Between the trimmed V and J ends, which lost 5 bases and 0 bases, there was a span of 23 bases. As DNA, the CDR3 is TGTGCCAGCTCAGTCGTGCAGTCCTCATCAGGTAGCTCCTACGAGCAGTACTTC. It encodes CASSVVQSSSGSSYEQYF.

V and J are TRBV6-1 and TRBJ2-7; possible D gene TRBD1, 6 bases. V shed 4 bases and J shed 3 bases, with 16 bases lying between them. Germline V gene data show CDR1 as MNHNS and CDR2 as SASEGT. CDR3 length: 15 residues. The CDR3 region has the DNA TGTGCCAGCAGTGCAGAGGGGGACACCCGCTACGAGCAGTACTTC. Residues: CASSAEGDTRYEQYF.

In DNA form, the CDR3 reads TGTGCCAGCACCCTAGGGGGGATGAGCAATCAGCCCCAGCATTTT. Encoded protein: CASTLGGMSNQPQHF. V gene TRBV28 combines with J gene TRBJ1-5, with D possibly TRBD1 on 6 matching bases. Germline assignment: CDR1 MDHEN and CDR2 SYDVKM. V was cut by 7 bases and J by 1 base, with 14 bases left in between. The CDR3 spans 15 residues.

This rearrangement joins TRBV19 to TRBJ2-3; TRBD2 aligns across 7 bases. CDR1 and CDR2 from the germline V gene are LNHDA and SQIVND (reference sequence). The CDR3 runs to 15 residues. V dropped 7 bases and J dropped 0; count of bases not matched to a gene: 7. The DNA of the CDR3 is TGTGCCAGTACCCGCGGGGGTTCGAGCACAGATACGCAGTATTTT. Encoded protein: CASTRGGSSTDTQYF.

The V call is TRBV7-3, the J call TRBJ2-6; 9 bases agree with TRBD1. The CDR3 consists of 19 residues. V lost 2 bases, J lost 0 bases, and 8 bases stayed unmatched. Germline CDR1 and CDR2: SGHTA and FQGTGA. This CDR3 reads CASSLFGTGLSSGANVLTF. CDR3 in DNA: TGTGCCAGCAGCTTATTCGGGACAGGGCTAAGCTCTGGGGCCAACGTCCTGACTTTC. The full variable domain, in which reference TRBV7-3 and TRBJ2-6 provide the parts outside the CDR3, is GAGVSQTPSNKVTEKGKYVELRCDPISGHTALYWYRQSLGQGPEFLIYFQGTGAADDSGLPNDRFFAVRPEGSVSTLKIQRTERGDSAVYLCASSLFGTGLSSGANVLTFGAGSRLTVL.

The rearrangement joins TRBV6-1 to TRBJ1-5; D call uncertain. CDR3 size: 15 residues. Germline V gene lookup returns CDR1 MNHNS and CDR2 SASEGT. V shed 4 bases and J shed 6 bases, with 16 bases lying between them. The CDR3 is CASSVERLMGQPQHF. The CDR3 DNA reads TGTGCCAGCAGTGTCGAGAGGCTTATGGGTCAGCCCCAGCATTTT.

V is TRBV4-1 and J is TRBJ2-3; 13 bases match TRBD2. V was pared by 5 bases and J by 4 bases, with 6 bases of the junction left unmatched. Germline V gene sequence: CDR1 MGHRA, CDR2 YSYEKL. There are 16 residues in the CDR3. The CDR3 bases are TGCGCCAGCAGCTACCGGACTAGCGGGAGTGCAGATACGCAGTATTTT. It yields the protein CASSYRTSGSADTQYF.

CDR3 in amino acids: CASSMGGTGIGYTF. The CDR3 bases are TGTGCCAGTAGTATGGGGGGGACAGGGATCGGCTACACCTTC. The chain has TRBV19 and TRBJ1-2, with 9 bases fitting TRBD1. The V segment lost 3 bases and the J segment 8 bases; nucleotides outside the gene matches: 7. The CDR3 totals 14 residues. Germline CDR1 reads LNHDA; CDR2 reads SQIVND (reference sequence).

The rearrangement links TRBV11-2 to TRBJ2-5; TRBD1 matches at 7 bases. Germline values: CDR1 SGHAT, CDR2 FQNNGV. The CDR3 is 13 amino acids. After removal of 5 bases from V and 6 bases from J, the junction contained 6 bases not matched to a gene. The CDR3 sequence is CASSPDRVQTQYF. The DNA of the CDR3 is TGTGCCAGCAGCCCCGACAGGGTGCAGACCCAGTACTTC.

The rearrangement uses TRBV2 and TRBJ2-7; 7 bases line up with TRBD1. Trimming at V came to 4 bases and at J to 0 bases, leaving 3 bases not matched to a gene. Germline CDR1 reads SNHLY; CDR2 reads FYNNEI. The CDR3 is 14 residues long. CDR3 protein: CASSADRTSYEQYF. CDR3 nucleotide sequence: TGTGCCAGCAGTGCGGACAGGACCTCCTACGAGCAGTACTTC.